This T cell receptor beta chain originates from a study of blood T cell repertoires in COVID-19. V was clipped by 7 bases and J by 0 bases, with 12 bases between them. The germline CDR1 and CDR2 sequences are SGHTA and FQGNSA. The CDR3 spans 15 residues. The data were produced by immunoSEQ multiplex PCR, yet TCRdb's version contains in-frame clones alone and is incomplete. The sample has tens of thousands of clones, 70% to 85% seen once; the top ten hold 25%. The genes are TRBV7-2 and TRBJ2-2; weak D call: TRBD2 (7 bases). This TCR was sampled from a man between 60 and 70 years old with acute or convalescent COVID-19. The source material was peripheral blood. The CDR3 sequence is CASNRGGANTGELFF. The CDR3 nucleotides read TGTGCCAGCAATCGAGGGGGGGCGAACACCGGGGAGCTGTTTTTT.